Included here is one TCR beta chain sequence, with context. This clonotype has a handful of counts. Its recognized antigen is unknown. No per-base quality is available; no much larger clone lies one base away. The run used an Illumina HiSeq 1500. TCRdb's own reprocessing of the public reads used fastp at Q25 and MiXCR and kept productive beta chains. Each CDR3 protein gets just one entry, which takes the most common genes and DNA from the rows behind it. The table for this sample lists 310,000 or so distinct CDR3 sequences; roughly 9.3% of them were counted only once. The biggest ten clones account for approximately 2.4% of the sample. The data are from a study of T cell repertoires in cytomegalovirus infection (dated by TCRdb to 2018 to 2020). Notes on the research overall: The HLA type of each donor mattered for the analysis, because public TCR beta signatures pointed to carriage of CMV infection along with the matching HLA type. Broad study findings and their caveats: The ex vivo response was dominated by HLA-C-restricted CMV-specific TCR beta clonotypes, and the single most frequent clonotype in two of eight donors was supplied by these HLA-C-restricted clonotypes. In both this cohort and an independent cohort of some 350 donors, the cumulative frequency of public TCR beta family members distinguished carriers of CMV infection plus the relevant HLA type.

The CDR3 numbers 13 residues from cysteine through phenylalanine. Only CDR3 DNA is held: 39 bases, read in frame from base 1. V and J are truncated by 8 bases and 4 bases respectively, leaving an intervening sequence of 12 bases. CDR1 MNHNY and CDR2 SVGAGI were looked up in the germline V gene (reference sequence). The rearranged segments are TRBV6-6 and TRBJ1-5, with TRBD1 tentatively as D gene (5 bases match). The sequence came from a human donor in good health (CMV status not recorded). Some clones in this sample may be carry-over from other donors' samples. Material for sequencing was PBMCs. The DNA sequence follows: TGTGCCAGCCTAAGGGGAACGAATCAGCCCCAGCATTTT. The translation is CASLRGTNQPQHF.